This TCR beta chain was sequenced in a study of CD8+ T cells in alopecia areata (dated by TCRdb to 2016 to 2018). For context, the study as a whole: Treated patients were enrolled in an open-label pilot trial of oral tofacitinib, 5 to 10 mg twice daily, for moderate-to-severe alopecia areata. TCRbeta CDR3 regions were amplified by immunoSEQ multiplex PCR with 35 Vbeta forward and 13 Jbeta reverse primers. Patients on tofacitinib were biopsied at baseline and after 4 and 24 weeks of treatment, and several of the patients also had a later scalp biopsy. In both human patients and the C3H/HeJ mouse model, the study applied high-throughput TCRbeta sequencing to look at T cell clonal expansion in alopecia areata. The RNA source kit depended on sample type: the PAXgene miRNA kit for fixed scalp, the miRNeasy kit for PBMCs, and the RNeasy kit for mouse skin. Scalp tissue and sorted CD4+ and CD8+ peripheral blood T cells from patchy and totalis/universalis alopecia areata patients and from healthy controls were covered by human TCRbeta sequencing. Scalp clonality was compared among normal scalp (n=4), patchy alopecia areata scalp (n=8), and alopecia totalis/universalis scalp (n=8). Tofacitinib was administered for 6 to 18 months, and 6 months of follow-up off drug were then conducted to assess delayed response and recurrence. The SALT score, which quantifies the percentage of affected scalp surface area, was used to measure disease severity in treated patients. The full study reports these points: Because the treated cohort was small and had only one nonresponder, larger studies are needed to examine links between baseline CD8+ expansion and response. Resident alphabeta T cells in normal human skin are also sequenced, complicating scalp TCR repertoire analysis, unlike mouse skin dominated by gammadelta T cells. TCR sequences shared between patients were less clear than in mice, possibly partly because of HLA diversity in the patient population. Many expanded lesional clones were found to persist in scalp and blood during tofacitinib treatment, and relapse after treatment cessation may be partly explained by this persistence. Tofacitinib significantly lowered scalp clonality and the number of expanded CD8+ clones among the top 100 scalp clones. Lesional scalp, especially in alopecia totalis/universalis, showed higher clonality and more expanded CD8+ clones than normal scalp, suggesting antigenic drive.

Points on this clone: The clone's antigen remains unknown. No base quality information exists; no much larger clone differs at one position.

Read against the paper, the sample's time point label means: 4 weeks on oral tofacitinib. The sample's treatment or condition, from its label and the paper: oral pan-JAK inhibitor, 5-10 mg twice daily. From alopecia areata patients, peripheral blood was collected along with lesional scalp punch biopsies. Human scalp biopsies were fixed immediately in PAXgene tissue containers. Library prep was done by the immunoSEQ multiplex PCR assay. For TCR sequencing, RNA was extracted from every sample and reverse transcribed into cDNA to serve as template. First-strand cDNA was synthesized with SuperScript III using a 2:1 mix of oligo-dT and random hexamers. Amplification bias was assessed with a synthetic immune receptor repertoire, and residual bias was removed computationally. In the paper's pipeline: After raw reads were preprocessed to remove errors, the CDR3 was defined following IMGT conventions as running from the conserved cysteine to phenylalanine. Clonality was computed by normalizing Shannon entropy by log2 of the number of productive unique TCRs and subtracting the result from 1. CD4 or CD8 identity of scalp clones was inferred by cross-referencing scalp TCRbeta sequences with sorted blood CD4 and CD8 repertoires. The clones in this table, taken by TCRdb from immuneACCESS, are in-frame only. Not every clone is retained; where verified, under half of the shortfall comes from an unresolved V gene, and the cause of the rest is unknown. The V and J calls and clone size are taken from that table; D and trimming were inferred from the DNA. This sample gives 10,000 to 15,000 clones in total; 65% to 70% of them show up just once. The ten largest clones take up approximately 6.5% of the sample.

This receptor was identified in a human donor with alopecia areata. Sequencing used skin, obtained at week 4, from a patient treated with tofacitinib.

The CDR3 corresponds to CASNNRDRGLNQPQHF. The DNA reads as follows: TGCGCCAGCAATAACCGGGACAGGGGGCTAAATCAGCCCCAGCATTTT. The chain is made from TRBV23-1 and TRBJ1-5; 12 bases in the middle match TRBD1. TRBV23-1 is filed as an ORF, its function uncertain. V and J are trimmed by 7 bases and 4 bases, and the gene matches miss 8 bases of the junction. The CDR3, cysteine through phenylalanine, is 16 amino acids long. CDR3 DNA is the only sequence kept; it has 48 bases, read in frame from the first base.